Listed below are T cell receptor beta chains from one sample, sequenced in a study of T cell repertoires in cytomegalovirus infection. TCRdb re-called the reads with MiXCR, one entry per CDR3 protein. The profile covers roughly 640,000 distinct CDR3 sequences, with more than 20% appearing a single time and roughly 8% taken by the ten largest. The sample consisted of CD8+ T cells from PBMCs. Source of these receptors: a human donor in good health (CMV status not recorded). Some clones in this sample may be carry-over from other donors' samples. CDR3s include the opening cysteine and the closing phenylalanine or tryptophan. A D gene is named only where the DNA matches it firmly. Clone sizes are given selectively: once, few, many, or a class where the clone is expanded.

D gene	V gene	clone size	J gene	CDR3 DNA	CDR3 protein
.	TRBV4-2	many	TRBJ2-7	TGTGCCAGCAGCCAAGAATGGGGGAACGTAGCCTACGAGCAGTACTTC	CASSQEWGNVAYEQYF
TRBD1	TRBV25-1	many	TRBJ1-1	TGTGCCAGCAGTGAGGACAGGAGAAACACTGAAGCTTTCTTT	CASSEDRRNTEAFF
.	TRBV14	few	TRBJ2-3	TGTGCCAGCAGCCACTGGACTATTACCACAGATACGCAGTATTTT	CASSHWTITTDTQYF
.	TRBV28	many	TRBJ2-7	TGTGCCAGCAGGACAGTGGGTAATTACGAGCAGTACTTC	CASRTVGNYEQYF
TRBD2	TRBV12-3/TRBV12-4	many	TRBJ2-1	TGTGCCAGCCTAGCGGGGGATTACAATGAGCAGTTCTTC	CASLAGDYNEQFF
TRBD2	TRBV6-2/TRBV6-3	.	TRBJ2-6	TGTGCCAGCAGCCCCGGGAGGGGCCCAGAGGTCCTGACTTTC	CASSPGRGPEVLTF
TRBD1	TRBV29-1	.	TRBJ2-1	TGCAGCGTTGACGACAGGGTTGGGTTTGTAGGTGAGCAGTTCTTC	CSVDDRVGFVGEQFF
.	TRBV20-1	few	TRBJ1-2	TGCAGTGCTAGGGAAGACAGTTTGGTCTTTGGCTACACCTTC	CSAREDSLVFGYTF
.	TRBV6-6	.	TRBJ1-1	TGTGCCAGCAGTTACTCGACCAGGGACCTCACTGAAGCTTTCTTT	CASSYSTRDLTEAFF
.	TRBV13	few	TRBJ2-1	TGTGCCAGCAGCTTAGCCGTGGGCCGGGAGCAGTTCTTC	CASSLAVGREQFF
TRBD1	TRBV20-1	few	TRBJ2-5	TGCAGTGCTATGGTCCCTGGGGACAGGTGGGTCCAAGAGACCCAGTACTTC	CSAMVPGDRWVQETQYF
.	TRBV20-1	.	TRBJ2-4	TGCAGTACTCGGTTGCTTGGCAAAAACATTCAGTACTTC	CSTRLLGKNIQYF
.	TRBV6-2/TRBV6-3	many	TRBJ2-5	TGTGCCAGCACCCCCGGCGGAGAGACCCAGTACTTC	CASTPGGETQYF
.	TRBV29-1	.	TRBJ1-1	TGCAGCGGGGTACTGACGAACACTGAAGCTTTCTTT	CSGVLTNTEAFF
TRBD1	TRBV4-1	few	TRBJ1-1	TGCGCCAGCAGCCACTACCCGGGGGGGACAGGAAACACTGAAGCTTTCTTT	CASSHYPGGTGNTEAFF
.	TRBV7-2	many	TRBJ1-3	TGTGCCAGCAGCCGGTGGGGATTTGGAAACACCATATATTTT	CASSRWGFGNTIYF
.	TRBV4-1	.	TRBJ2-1	TGCGCCAGCAGCCGCCAGAAGGAGGGTTACAATGAGCAGTTCTTC	CASSRQKEGYNEQFF
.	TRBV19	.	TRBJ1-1	TGTGCCAGTAGTACACCTATTGGGGGGATCACTGAAGCTTTCTTT	CASSTPIGGITEAFF
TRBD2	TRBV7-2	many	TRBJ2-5	TGTGCCAGCAGCTTAGCTAGCGGGGGAAGGGAGACCCAGTACTTC	CASSLASGGRETQYF
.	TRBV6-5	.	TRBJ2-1	TGTGCCAGCAGTCCAAACGTGGGGGCCCACAATGAGCAGTTCTTC	CASSPNVGAHNEQFF
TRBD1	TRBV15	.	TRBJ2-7	TGTGCCACCAGCAGAGGGGCAGGGGGCTCCGAGCAGTACTTC	CATSRGAGGSEQYF
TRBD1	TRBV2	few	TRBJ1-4	TGTGCCAGCAGTTCCGACAGGGTGGAGGAAAAACTGTTTTTT	CASSSDRVEEKLFF
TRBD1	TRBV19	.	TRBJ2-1	TGTGCCAGTATTGCCGGGACAGAAATTAATGAGCAGTTCTTC	CASIAGTEINEQFF
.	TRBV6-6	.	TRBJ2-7	TGTCCCAGCAGTTATTACGGTACTGGATCCTACGAGCAGTACTTC	CPSSYYGTGSYEQYF
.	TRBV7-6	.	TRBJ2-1	TGTGCCAGCAGCGCATCAGGGGCGAATGTCTACAATGAGCAGTTCTTC	CASSASGANVYNEQFF
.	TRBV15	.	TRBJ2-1	TGTGCCACCAGCAGAGATCCTCCTAGGACAGAACATGAGCAGTTCTTC	CATSRDPPRTEHEQFF
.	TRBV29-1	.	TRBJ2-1	TGCAGCGCCGAAATAGGGAATGAGCAGTTCTTC	CSAEIGNEQFF
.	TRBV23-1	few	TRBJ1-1	TGCGCCAGCCTCAAGTCTCTGTACGCTGAAGCTTTCTTT	CASLKSLYAEAFF
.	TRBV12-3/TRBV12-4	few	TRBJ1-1	TGTGCCAGCAGTTCCTCCGGGACGCCGGGCACTGAAGCTTTCTTT	CASSSSGTPGTEAFF
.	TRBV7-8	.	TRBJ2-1	TGTGCCAGCAGCTTAGATGGGACTGACGTTCGAGGTGAGCAGTTCTTC	CASSLDGTDVRGEQFF
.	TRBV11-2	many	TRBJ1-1	TGTGCCAGCAGGGTTGAGAGGGACATCTTCAGTAGTATGAACACTGAAGCTTTCTTT	CASRVERDIFSSMNTEAFF
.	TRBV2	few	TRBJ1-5	TGTGCCAGCGGAGACCCCTTGGGCAATCAGCCCCAGCATTTT	CASGDPLGNQPQHF
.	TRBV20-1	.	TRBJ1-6	TGCAGTGCTTATCCCAGGGGAGGGTATAATTCACCCCTCCACTTT	CSAYPRGGYNSPLHF
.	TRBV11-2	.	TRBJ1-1	TGTGTCAGCAGCACAAAGGTTGAAGCTTTCTTT	CVSSTKVEAFF
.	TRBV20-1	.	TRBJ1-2	TGCAGTGCTGAGAAAGAGGACTCCTATGGCTACACCTTC	CSAEKEDSYGYTF
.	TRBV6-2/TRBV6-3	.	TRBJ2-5	TGTGCCAGCAGCATCCAACTTGGACCGGAAGAGACCCAGTACTTC	CASSIQLGPEETQYF
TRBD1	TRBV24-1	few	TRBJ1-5	TGTGCCACCAGTGATTCGGGACAGGGCTTTCAGCCCCAGCATTTT	CATSDSGQGFQPQHF
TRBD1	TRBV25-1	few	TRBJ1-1	TGTGCCAGCAGTGAATTCACAGGGGGGAACACTGAAGCTTTCTTT	CASSEFTGGNTEAFF
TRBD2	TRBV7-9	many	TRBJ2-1	TGTGCCAGCAAGAGGGACTACAACAATGAGCAGTTCTTC	CASKRDYNNEQFF
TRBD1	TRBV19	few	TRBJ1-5	TGTGCCACCCGGACAGGGGGCACTCAGCCCCAGCATTTT	CATRTGGTQPQHF
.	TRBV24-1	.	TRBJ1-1	TGTGCCACCAGTGAGGAGGGTTATACTGAAGCTTTCTTT	CATSEEGYTEAFF
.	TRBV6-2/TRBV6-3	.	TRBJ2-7	TGTGCCAACAGTGCCTCCGGGACCCCCCTTTACGAGCAGTACTTC	CANSASGTPLYEQYF
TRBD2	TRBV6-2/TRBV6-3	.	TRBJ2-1	TGTGCCAGCAGTTCACCGGGGGGGAACGATGAGCAGTTCTTC	CASSSPGGNDEQFF